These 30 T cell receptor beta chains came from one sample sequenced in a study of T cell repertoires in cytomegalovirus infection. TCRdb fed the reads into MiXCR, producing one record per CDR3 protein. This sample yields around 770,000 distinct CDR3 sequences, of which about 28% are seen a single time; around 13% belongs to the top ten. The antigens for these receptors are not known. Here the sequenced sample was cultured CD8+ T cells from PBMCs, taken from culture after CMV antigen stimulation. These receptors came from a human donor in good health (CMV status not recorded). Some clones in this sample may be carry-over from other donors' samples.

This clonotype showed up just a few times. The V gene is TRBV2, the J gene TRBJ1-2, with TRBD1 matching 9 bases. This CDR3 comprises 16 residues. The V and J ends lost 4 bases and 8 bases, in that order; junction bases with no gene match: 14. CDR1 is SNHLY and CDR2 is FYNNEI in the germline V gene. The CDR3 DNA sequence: TGTGCCAGCAGTGGAACGGGACAGGGTCGATGGTTCGGCTACACCTTC. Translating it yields CASSGTGQGRWFGYTF.

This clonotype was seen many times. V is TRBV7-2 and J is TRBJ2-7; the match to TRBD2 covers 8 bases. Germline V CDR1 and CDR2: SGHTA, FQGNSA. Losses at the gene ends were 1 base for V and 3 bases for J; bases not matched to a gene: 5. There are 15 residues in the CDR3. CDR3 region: CASSLELAANYEQYF. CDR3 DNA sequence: TGTGCCAGCAGCTTAGAACTAGCGGCTAACTACGAGCAGTACTTC.

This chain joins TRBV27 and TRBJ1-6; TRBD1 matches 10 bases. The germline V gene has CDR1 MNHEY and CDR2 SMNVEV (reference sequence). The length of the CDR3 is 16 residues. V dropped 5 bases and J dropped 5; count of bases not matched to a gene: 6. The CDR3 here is CASSGRTGGHNSPLHF. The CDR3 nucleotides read TGTGCCAGCAGTGGCCGGACAGGGGGACATAATTCACCCCTCCACTTT.

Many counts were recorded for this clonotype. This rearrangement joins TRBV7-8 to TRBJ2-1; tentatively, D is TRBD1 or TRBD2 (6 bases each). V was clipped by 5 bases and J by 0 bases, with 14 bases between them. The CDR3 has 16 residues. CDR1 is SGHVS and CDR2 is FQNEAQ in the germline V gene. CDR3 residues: CASSLTGTRSYNEQFF. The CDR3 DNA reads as TGTGCCAGCAGCCTTACAGGGACTCGCTCCTACAATGAGCAGTTCTTC.

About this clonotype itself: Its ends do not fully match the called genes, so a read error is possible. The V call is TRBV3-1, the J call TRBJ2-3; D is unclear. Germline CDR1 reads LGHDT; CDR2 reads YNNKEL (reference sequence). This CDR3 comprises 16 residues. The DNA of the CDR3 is TGTGCCAGCAACCAATACCGAGCCAGCCCCACAGATACGCAGTATTTT. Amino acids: CASNQYRASPTDTQYF.

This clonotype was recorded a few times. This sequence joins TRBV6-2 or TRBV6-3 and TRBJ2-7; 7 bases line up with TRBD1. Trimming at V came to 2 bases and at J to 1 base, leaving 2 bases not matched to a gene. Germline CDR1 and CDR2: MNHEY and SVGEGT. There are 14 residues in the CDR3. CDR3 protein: CASSYRGQSYEQYV. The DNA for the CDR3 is TGTGCCAGCAGTTACAGGGGGCAGTCCTACGAGCAGTACGTC.

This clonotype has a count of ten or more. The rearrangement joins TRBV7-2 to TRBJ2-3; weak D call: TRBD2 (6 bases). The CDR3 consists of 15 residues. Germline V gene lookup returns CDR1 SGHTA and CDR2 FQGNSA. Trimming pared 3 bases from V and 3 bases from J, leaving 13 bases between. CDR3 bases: TGTGCCAGCAGCTTCGGACGGGCGGGAACAGATACGCAGTATTTT. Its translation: CASSFGRAGTDTQYF.

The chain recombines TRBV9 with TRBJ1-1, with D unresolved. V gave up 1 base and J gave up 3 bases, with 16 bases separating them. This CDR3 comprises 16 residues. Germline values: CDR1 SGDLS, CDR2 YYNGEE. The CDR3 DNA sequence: TGTGCCAGCAGCGTAAGGCCTAACTTAAGGGACACTGAAGCTTTCTTT. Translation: CASSVRPNLRDTEAFF.

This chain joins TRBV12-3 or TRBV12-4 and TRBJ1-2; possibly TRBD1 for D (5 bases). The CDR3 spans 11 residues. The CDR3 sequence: CANAVGEGYTF. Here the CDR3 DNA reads TGTGCTAACGCAGTGGGGGAAGGCTACACCTTC.

The CDR3 DNA reads as TGTGCCAGCAGTAACAGGGAGTACGAGCAGTACTTC. Translated, it gives CASSNREYEQYF. The rearrangement links TRBV27 to TRBJ2-7, with D possibly matching TRBD1 (6 bases). The CDR3 is 12 residues long. The germline CDR1 and CDR2 sequences are MNHEY and SMNVEV (reference sequence). V shed 5 bases and J shed 4 bases, with 9 bases lying between them.

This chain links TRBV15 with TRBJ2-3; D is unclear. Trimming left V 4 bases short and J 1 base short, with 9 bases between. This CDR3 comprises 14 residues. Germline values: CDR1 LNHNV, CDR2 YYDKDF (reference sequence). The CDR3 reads CATSTETRTDTQYF. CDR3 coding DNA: TGTGCCACCAGCACCGAAACACGCACAGATACGCAGTATTTT.

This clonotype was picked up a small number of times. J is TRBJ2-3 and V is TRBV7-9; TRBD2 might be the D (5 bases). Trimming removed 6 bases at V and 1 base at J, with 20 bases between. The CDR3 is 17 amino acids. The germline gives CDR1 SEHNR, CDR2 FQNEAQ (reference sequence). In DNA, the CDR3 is TGTGCCAGCAGTTTAACAGTCGGGCCACTAGGCACAGATACGCAGTATTTT. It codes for CASSLTVGPLGTDTQYF.

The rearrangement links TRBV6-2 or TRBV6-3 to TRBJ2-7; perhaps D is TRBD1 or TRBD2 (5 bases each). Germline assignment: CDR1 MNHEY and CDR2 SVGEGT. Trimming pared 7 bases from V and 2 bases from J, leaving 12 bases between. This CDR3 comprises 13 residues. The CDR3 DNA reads TGTGCCAGCACCGAGGGGATCCCCTACGAGCAGTACGTC. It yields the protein CASTEGIPYEQYV.

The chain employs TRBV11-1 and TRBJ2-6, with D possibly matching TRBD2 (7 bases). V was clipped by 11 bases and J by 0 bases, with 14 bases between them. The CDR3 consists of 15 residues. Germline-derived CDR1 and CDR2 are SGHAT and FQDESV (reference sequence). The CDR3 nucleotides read TGTGCCGCGGGGGCCGCTTACTCTGGGGCCAACGTCCTGACTTTC. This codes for CAAGAAYSGANVLTF.

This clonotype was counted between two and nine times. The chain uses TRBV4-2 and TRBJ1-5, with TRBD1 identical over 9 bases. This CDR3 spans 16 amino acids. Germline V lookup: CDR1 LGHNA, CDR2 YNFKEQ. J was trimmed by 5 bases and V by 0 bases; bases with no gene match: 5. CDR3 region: CASSQDQTGGDQPQHF. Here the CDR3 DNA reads TGTGCCAGCAGCCAAGACCAGACAGGGGGGGATCAGCCCCAGCATTTT.

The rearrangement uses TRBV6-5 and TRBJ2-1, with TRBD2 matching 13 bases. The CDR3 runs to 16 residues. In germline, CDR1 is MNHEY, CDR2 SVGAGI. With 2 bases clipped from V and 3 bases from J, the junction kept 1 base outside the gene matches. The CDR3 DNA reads TGTGCCAGCAGTTACCGGACTAGCGGGGGCTACAATGAGCAGTTCTTC. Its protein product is CASSYRTSGGYNEQFF.

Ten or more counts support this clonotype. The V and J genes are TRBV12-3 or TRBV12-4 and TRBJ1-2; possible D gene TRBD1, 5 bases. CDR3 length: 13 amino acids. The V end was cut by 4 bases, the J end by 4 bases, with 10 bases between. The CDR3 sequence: CASSYRQTYGYTF. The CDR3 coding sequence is TGTGCCAGCAGTTATAGACAGACCTATGGCTACACCTTC.

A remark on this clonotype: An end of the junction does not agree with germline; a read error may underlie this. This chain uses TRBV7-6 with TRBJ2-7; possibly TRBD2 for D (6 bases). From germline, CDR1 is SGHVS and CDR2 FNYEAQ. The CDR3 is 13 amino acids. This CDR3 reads CASSMDYSSEQYF. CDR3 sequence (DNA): TGTGCTAGCAGCATGGACTATTCCTCCGAGCAGTACTTC.

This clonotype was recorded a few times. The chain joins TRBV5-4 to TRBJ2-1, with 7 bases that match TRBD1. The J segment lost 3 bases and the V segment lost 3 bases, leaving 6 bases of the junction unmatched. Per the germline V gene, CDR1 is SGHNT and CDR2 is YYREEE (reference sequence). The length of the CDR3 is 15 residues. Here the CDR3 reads CASSSDRDLYNEQFF. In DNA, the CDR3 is TGTGCCAGCAGCTCCGACAGGGACCTCTACAATGAGCAGTTCTTC.

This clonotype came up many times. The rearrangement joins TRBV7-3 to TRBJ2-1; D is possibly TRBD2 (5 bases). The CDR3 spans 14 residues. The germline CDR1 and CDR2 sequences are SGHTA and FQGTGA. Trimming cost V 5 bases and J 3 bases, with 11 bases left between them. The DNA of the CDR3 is TGTGCCAGCAGCAAATCCCGGGACTACAATGAGCAGTTCTTC. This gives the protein CASSKSRDYNEQFF.

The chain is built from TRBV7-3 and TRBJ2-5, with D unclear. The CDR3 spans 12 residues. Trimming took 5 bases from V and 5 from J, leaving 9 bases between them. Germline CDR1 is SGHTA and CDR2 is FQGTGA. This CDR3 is CASSGLGETQYF. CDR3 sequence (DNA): TGTGCCAGCAGCGGTTTGGGGGAGACCCAGTACTTC.

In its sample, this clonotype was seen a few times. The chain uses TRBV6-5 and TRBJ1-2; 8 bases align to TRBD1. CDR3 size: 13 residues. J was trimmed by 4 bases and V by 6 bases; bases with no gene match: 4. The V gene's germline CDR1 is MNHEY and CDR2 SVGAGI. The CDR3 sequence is CASRPQGGYGYTF. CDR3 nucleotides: TGTGCCAGCAGACCACAGGGGGGCTATGGCTACACCTTC.

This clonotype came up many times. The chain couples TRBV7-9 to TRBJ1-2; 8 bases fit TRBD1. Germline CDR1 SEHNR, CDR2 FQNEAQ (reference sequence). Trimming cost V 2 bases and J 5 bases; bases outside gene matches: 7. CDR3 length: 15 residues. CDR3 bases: TGTGCCAGCAGCTTACCAGGGGGCTTGGAGTATGGCTACACCTTC. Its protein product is CASSLPGGLEYGYTF.

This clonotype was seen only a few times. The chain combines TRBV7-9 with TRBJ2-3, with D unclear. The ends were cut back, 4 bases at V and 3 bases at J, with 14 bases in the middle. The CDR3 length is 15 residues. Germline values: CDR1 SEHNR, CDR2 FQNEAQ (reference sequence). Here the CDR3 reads CASSSPENSTDTQYF. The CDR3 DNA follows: TGTGCCAGCAGCTCCCCGGAAAATAGTACAGATACGCAGTATTTT.

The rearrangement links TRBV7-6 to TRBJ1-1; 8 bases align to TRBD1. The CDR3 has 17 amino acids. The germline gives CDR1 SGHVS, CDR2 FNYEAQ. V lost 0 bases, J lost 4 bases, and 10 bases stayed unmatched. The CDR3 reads CASSLAHDRQGITEAFF. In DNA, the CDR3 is TGTGCCAGCAGCTTAGCCCATGATCGACAGGGGATCACTGAAGCTTTCTTT. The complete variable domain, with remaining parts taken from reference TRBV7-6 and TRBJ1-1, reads GAGVSQSPRYKVTKRGQDVALRCDPISGHVSLYWYRQALGQGPEFLTYFNYEAQQDKSGLPNDRFSAERPEGSISTLTIQRTEQRDSAMYRCASSLAHDRQGITEAFFGQGTRLTVV.

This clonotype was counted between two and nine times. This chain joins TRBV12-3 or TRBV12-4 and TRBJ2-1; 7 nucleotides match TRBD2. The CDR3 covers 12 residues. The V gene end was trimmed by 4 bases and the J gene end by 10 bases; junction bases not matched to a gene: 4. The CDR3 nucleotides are TGTGCCAGCAGTTGGGGAGGGGCCGAGCAGTTCTTC. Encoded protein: CASSWGGAEQFF.

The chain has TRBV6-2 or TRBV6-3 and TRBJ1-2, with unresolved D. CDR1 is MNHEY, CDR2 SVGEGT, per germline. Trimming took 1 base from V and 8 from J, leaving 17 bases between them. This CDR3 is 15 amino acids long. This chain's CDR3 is CASSYWAGTLDGYTF. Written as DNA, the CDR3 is TGTGCCAGCAGTTACTGGGCAGGAACCCTTGACGGCTACACCTTC.

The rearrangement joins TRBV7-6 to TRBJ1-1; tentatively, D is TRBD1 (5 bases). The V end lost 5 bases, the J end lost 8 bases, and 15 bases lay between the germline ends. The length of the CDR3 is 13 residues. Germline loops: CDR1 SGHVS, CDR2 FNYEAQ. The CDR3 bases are TGTGCCAGCAGCATGTACAGGTCCGAAGAAGCTTTCTTT. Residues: CASSMYRSEEAFF.

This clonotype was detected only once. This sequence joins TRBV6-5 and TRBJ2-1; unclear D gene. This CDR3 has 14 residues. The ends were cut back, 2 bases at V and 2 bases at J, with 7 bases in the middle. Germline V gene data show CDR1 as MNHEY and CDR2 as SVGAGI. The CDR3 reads CASSYIGAYNEQFF. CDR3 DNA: TGTGCCAGCAGTTACATCGGAGCCTACAATGAGCAGTTCTTC.

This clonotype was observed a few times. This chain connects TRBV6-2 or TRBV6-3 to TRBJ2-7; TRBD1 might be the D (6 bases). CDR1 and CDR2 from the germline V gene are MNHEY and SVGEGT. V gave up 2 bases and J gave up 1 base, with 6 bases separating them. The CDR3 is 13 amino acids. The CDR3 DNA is TGTGCCAGCAGTTACCAGGGGTCCTACGAGCAGTACGTC. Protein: CASSYQGSYEQYV.